One sample yielded the 19 T cell receptor beta chains listed below, sequenced in a study of blood T cell repertoires in COVID-19 (dated by TCRdb to about 2020). Library prep was done by the immunoSEQ multiplex PCR assay. The immuneACCESS repertoire file appears here via TCRdb, limited to in-frame rearrangements. These files lack a portion of the clones; in checked studies, under half of the deficit traces to unresolved V genes, and the cause of the others is not known. Counted in this sample were about 400,000 clones; about 87% of them appeared once. The biggest ten clones account for more than 1.5% of the sample. Sequenced: PBMCs or T cells enriched from blood (not recorded which). The source of these receptors is a man aged 35 to 55 in a cohort exposed to, infected with or recovered from COVID-19 (not recorded which).

This chain uses TRBV7-2 with TRBJ1-5; 7 bases align to TRBD1. The CDR3 loop spans 15 amino acids. The V segment lost 4 bases and the J segment 1 base; nucleotides outside the gene matches: 4. Germline V gene data show CDR1 as SGHTA and CDR2 as FQGNSA. CDR3 region: CASSSRGYSNQPQHF. The CDR3 DNA sequence: TGTGCCAGCAGCTCCAGGGGGTACAGCAATCAGCCCCAGCATTTT.

This rearrangement joins TRBV7-2 to TRBJ1-1, with no clear D. Deletions cut 2 bases from V and 5 bases from J, with 12 bases between. The CDR3 covers 14 residues. Germline CDR1 SGHTA, CDR2 FQGNSA. The CDR3 loop is CASSLSAGFTEAFF. The DNA for the CDR3 is TGTGCCAGCAGCTTATCCGCGGGATTTACTGAAGCTTTCTTT.

The V and J genes are TRBV11-2 and TRBJ2-7; 9 nucleotides match TRBD1. V lost 5 bases to trimming and J lost 5 bases; unmatched junction nucleotides: 4. This CDR3 is built from 13 residues. Germline V gives CDR1 SGHAT, CDR2 FQNNGV. CDR3 DNA: TGTGCCAGCAGCGCCCGGACAGGGGACGAGCAGTACTTC. Translation gives CASSARTGDEQYF.

This clone was counted a single time. CDR3 amino acids: CASSWTSGRAGSTDTQYF. CDR3 in DNA: TGTGCCAGCAGTTGGACTAGCGGGAGGGCCGGGAGCACAGATACGCAGTATTTT. The V gene is TRBV6-2 or TRBV6-3, the J gene TRBJ2-3; 15 bases match TRBD2. The germline V gene has CDR1 MNHEY and CDR2 SVGEGT. The junction had 5 bases not matched to a gene; V was cut back by 4 bases and J by 0 bases. This CDR3 contains 18 residues.

The rearrangement joins TRBV12-5 to TRBJ1-5, with TRBD1 as a possible D gene (5 bases). Germline values: CDR1 LGHNT, CDR2 FRNRAP. The CDR3 length is 13 residues. V shed 8 bases and J shed 7 bases, with 15 bases lying between them. The CDR3 bases are TGTGCTAGTTTACCTGAGGGGAGGCAGCCCCAGCATTTT. It is translated as CASLPEGRQPQHF.

The CDR3 is CASSTLTGDTEAFF. The CDR3 DNA follows: TGTGCCAGCAGCACCCTAACAGGGGACACTGAAGCTTTCTTT. The chain employs TRBV3-1 (or the pseudogene TRBV3-2) and TRBJ1-1; 7 nucleotides align to TRBD1. The J segment lost 3 bases and the V segment lost 5 bases, leaving 6 bases of the junction unmatched. The CDR3 contains 14 residues. Germline CDR1 reads LGHDT; CDR2 reads YNNKEL (reference sequence).

This clone was picked up one time. This sequence joins TRBV6-5 and TRBJ1-1, with 9 bases that match TRBD1. With V trimmed by 10 bases and J by 1 base, 7 bases remained unmatched. Germline assignment: CDR1 MNHEY and CDR2 SVGAGI. The CDR3 sequence is 14 residues long. The CDR3 reads CATGQGIRNTEAFF. CDR3 in DNA: TGTGCCACAGGACAGGGGATTAGGAACACTGAAGCTTTCTTT.

The genes are TRBV6-1 and TRBJ2-2, with D possibly matching TRBD2 (6 bases). Trimming stripped 2 bases from V and 11 bases from J, with 12 bases between. Germline V gene data show CDR1 as MNHNS and CDR2 as SASEGT. This CDR3 is 13 amino acids long. DNA of the CDR3: TGTGCCAGCAGTGAATGGTTGGGAGGTGAGCTGTTTTTT. Its protein product is CASSEWLGGELFF.

The V gene is TRBV29-1, the J gene TRBJ2-1; the match to TRBD2 covers 14 bases. Per the germline V gene, CDR1 is SQVTM and CDR2 is ANQGSEA. The trim removed 4 bases at V and 6 bases at J, leaving 2 bases unmatched. The CDR3 runs 14 residues. The CDR3 coding sequence is TGCAGCGTTGGGACTAGCGGGAGGAGCAATGAGCAGTTCTTC. Its translation: CSVGTSGRSNEQFF.

The chain links TRBV5-1 to TRBJ1-1; the D gene is possibly TRBD1 (5 bases). The CDR3 sequence is 15 residues long. From germline, CDR1 is SGHRS and CDR2 YFSETQ. The V end lost 3 bases, the J end lost 0 bases, and 12 bases lay between the germline ends. CDR3 in DNA: TGCGCCAGCAGCTCGGGGGGACTCATGAACACTGAAGCTTTCTTT. Its translation: CASSSGGLMNTEAFF.

The chain combines TRBV7-9 with TRBJ2-3; D possibly corresponds to TRBD1 (5 bases). Trimming left V 5 bases short and J 5 bases short, with 8 bases between. From germline, CDR1 is SEHNR and CDR2 FQNEAQ (reference sequence). There are 12 residues in the CDR3. DNA of the CDR3: TGTGCCAGCAGCCCGACAGTAGATACGCAGTATTTT. Its translation is CASSPTVDTQYF.

V is TRBV7-8 and J is TRBJ1-2; a weak D match, TRBD1 (5 bases). Trimming stripped 3 bases from V and 6 bases from J, with 8 bases between. Germline V gene lookup returns CDR1 SGHVS and CDR2 FQNEAQ. The CDR3 consists of 12 residues. The chain's CDR3 is CASSLAGDGYTF. For the CDR3, the DNA is TGTGCCAGCAGCTTGGCGGGGGATGGCTACACCTTC.

This chain joins TRBV5-1 and TRBJ1-2; D is uncertain. The ends were cut back, 1 base at V and 3 bases at J, with 7 bases in the middle. The CDR3 is 13 residues long. Germline CDR1 SGHRS, CDR2 YFSETQ. CDR3 nucleotides: TGCGCCAGCAGCTTGTCGAGGGACTATGGCTACACCTTC. Residues: CASSLSRDYGYTF.

V and J are TRBV25-1 and TRBJ2-3; maybe TRBD2 (5 bases). Per the germline V gene, CDR1 is MGHDK and CDR2 is SYGVNS. The ends were cut back, 6 bases at V and 4 bases at J, with 5 bases in the middle. This CDR3 comprises 11 residues. In DNA, the CDR3 is TGTGCCAGCAGAGCGGCAGATACGCAGTATTTT. Translating it yields CASRAADTQYF.

Regarding this clone: The same CDR3 also results from other DNA sequences found in this sample. The chain employs TRBV18 and TRBJ2-7, with 7 bases that match TRBD1. CDR3 length: 13 residues. V dropped 6 bases and J dropped 3; count of bases not matched to a gene: 5. Germline CDR1 reads KGHSH; CDR2 reads LQKENI. CDR3 loop: CASSRQGNYEQYF. The DNA of the CDR3 is TGTGCCAGCTCTCGACAGGGAAACTACGAGCAGTACTTC.

This clone was picked up one time. The chain combines TRBV27 with TRBJ1-6; 7 positions agree with TRBD1. Germline V lookup: CDR1 MNHEY, CDR2 SMNVEV (reference sequence). CDR3 length: 18 residues. V lost 5 bases, J lost 0 bases, and 10 bases stayed unmatched. Written as DNA, the CDR3 is TGTGCCAGCAGTAAACAAATACAGGGGAGCTCCTATAATTCACCCCTCCACTTT. Residues: CASSKQIQGSSYNSPLHF.

J is TRBJ1-1 and V is TRBV5-5, with 9 bases that match TRBD1. The CDR3 is 16 residues long. Germline values: CDR1 SGHKS, CDR2 YYEKEE (reference sequence). J was trimmed by 0 bases and V by 3 bases; bases with no gene match: 6. The CDR3 loop reads CASSSSGQGMNTEAFF. In DNA, the CDR3 is TGTGCCAGCAGCTCGTCCGGACAGGGGATGAACACTGAAGCTTTCTTT.

The rearrangement uses TRBV12-5 and TRBJ2-3; TRBD2 matches 7 bases. V trimming: 3 bases; J trimming: 4 bases; junction bases outside the gene matches: 4. The length of the CDR3 is 14 residues. Germline loops: CDR1 LGHNT, CDR2 FRNRAP. This CDR3 is CASGFGLDPDTQYF. DNA for the CDR3: TGTGCTAGTGGTTTTGGACTAGACCCAGATACGCAGTATTTT. The whole variable domain, filled in from reference TRBV12-5 and TRBJ2-3, reads DARVTQTPRHKVTEMGQEVTMRCQPILGHNTVFWYRQTMMQGLELLAYFRNRAPLDDSGMPKDRFSAEMPDATLATLKIQPSEPRDSAVYFCASGFGLDPDTQYFGPGTRLTVL.

The rearrangement links TRBV11-3 to TRBJ2-1, with D perhaps TRBD1 (5 bases). The CDR3 has 13 residues. Looked up from germline, CDR1 is SGHNT and CDR2 is YENEEA. V was pared by 5 bases and J by 5 bases, with 10 bases between. The CDR3 DNA reads as TGTGCCAGCAGCCCCCGGACAAACAATGAGCAGTTCTTC. Translating it yields CASSPRTNNEQFF.